One and the same sample provided the 16 T cell receptor beta chains below, sequenced in a study of cytomegalovirus exposure and HLA in healthy donors. The table came from immunoSEQ multiplex PCR; TCRdb's copy has only in-frame clones and leaves some out. The sample has under 250,000 clones; around 86% are singletons. The sequencing sample was made of PBMCs. The receptors come from a woman aged 18-29 years in good health and CMV-seropositive.

V gene TRBV5-1 combines with J gene TRBJ1-5; D ambiguous. The CDR3 spans 12 residues. Germline V gives CDR1 SGHRS, CDR2 YFSETQ. The germline V and J ends were trimmed by 0 bases and 6 bases, with 4 bases remaining between them. Written as DNA, the CDR3 is TGCGCCAGCAGCTTGGCCGTTCAGCCCCAGCATTTT. This sequence encodes CASSLAVQPQHF.

This chain connects TRBV4-1 to TRBJ2-7; tentatively, D is TRBD1 (6 bases). Trimming cost V 0 bases and J 4 bases, with 10 bases left between them. CDR1 MGHRA and CDR2 YSYEKL come from the germline V gene. The CDR3 totals 14 residues. CDR3 sequence: CASSQDPRGYEQYF. As DNA, the CDR3 is TGCGCCAGCAGCCAAGACCCCAGGGGATACGAGCAGTACTTC.

This clone was picked up one time. The J gene is TRBJ2-1, the V gene TRBV27; D is possibly TRBD1 (6 bases). Germline assignment: CDR1 MNHEY and CDR2 SMNVEV (reference sequence). The CDR3 contains 12 residues. V was clipped by 6 bases and J by 8 bases, with 11 bases between them. The CDR3 loop reads CASRVAGDEQFF. In nucleotides, the CDR3 is TGTGCCAGCAGAGTCGCAGGGGATGAGCAGTTCTTC.

This clone turned up a few times. The rearrangement joins TRBV19 to TRBJ2-7; 7 nucleotides agree with TRBD2. Per germline, CDR1 LNHDA and CDR2 SQIVND (reference sequence). The ends lost 9 bases at V and 5 bases at J; junction bases unmatched: 10. The CDR3 spans 13 residues. The CDR3 loop is CARLAVSLHEQYF. As DNA, the CDR3 is TGTGCCAGGCTAGCGGTCTCTCTCCACGAGCAGTACTTC.

This clone was seen more than once but under ten times. V is TRBV6-1 and J is TRBJ2-3, with 10 bases identical to TRBD2. Germline V gives CDR1 MNHNS, CDR2 SASEGT. Trimming took 4 bases from V and 7 from J; bases not matched to a gene: 8. This CDR3 contains 15 residues. CDR3 protein: CASSGQAGGPNTQYF. CDR3 sequence (DNA): TGTGCCAGCAGTGGGCAAGCGGGAGGGCCGAATACGCAGTATTTT.

This clone was counted a few times. The chain links TRBV6-5 to TRBJ1-1, with 8 bases aligning to TRBD1. Losses at the gene ends were 0 bases for V and 4 bases for J; bases not matched to a gene: 4. CDR3 length: 15 residues. CDR1 is MNHEY, CDR2 SVGAGI, per germline. CDR3 sequence (DNA): TGTGCCAGCAGTTACTCCAGACAGGGGAGCACTGAAGCTTTCTTT. Amino acids: CASSYSRQGSTEAFF.

This sequence joins TRBV6-5 and TRBJ2-7; D might be TRBD2 (5 bases). The germline V gene has CDR1 MNHEY and CDR2 SVGAGI. V was shortened by 6 bases and J by 3 bases, with 12 bases between the two germline ends. The CDR3 contains 13 residues. The CDR3 here is CASSLPGVYEQYF. The CDR3 region has the DNA TGTGCCAGCAGCCTCCCCGGGGTCTACGAGCAGTACTTC.

The genes are TRBV5-6 and TRBJ2-1; 7 bases are a match to TRBD1. The CDR3 has 15 amino acids. The germline gives CDR1 SGHDT, CDR2 YYEEEE. V shed 2 bases, J shed 0 bases, and the junction held 2 bases outside the gene matches. The CDR3 nucleotides read TGTGCCAGCAGCTTTGACAGGGTCTCCTACAATGAGCAGTTCTTC. Amino acids: CASSFDRVSYNEQFF.

This chain links TRBV15 with TRBJ1-5, with 12 nucleotides matching TRBD1. The CDR3 runs 14 residues. Germline trimming cut 5 bases from V and 7 bases from J; bases unmatched to any gene: 3. CDR1 and CDR2 from the germline V gene are LNHNV and YYDKDF (reference sequence). The chain's CDR3 is CATSRDRGQQPQHF. The CDR3 DNA is TGTGCCACCAGCCGGGACAGGGGGCAGCAGCCCCAGCATTTT.

This clone turned up a few times. This sequence joins TRBV11-2 and TRBJ2-2; the match to TRBD2 covers 13 bases. The germline V gene encodes CDR1 SGHAT and CDR2 FQNNGV. Losses at the gene ends were 4 bases for V and 1 base for J; bases not matched to a gene: 3. The CDR3 extends over 17 amino acids. The CDR3 here is CASSYTSGRGNTGELFF. CDR3 coding DNA: TGTGCCAGCAGCTATACTAGCGGGAGGGGGAACACCGGGGAGCTGTTTTTT.

This clone showed up just once. The V gene is TRBV30, the J gene TRBJ2-1, with 7 bases identical to TRBD2. This CDR3 comprises 16 residues. Unmatched junction bases numbered 7, after V lost 0 bases and J lost 2 bases. CDR1 GTSNPN and CDR2 SVGIG come from the germline V gene (reference sequence). As DNA, the CDR3 is TGTGCCTGGAGTGTACTGGGGACTACCACCTACAATGAGCAGTTCTTC. This codes for CAWSVLGTTTYNEQFF.

CDR3: CASGAEFSSYEQYF. The DNA for the CDR3 is TGCGCCAGCGGAGCGGAGTTTAGCTCCTACGAGCAGTACTTC. The J gene is TRBJ2-7, the V gene TRBV5-1, with D tentatively TRBD2 (5 bases). Germline V gene lookup returns CDR1 SGHRS and CDR2 YFSETQ. V lost 7 bases and J 0 bases, leaving 14 bases between the germline ends. CDR3 length: 14 residues.

The chain links TRBV6-5 to TRBJ2-1; D call uncertain. The CDR3 consists of 15 residues. Trimming stripped 8 bases from V and 4 bases from J, with 18 bases between. CDR1 MNHEY and CDR2 SVGAGI come from the germline V gene. CDR3 residues: CASLGSGSGYNEQFF. The CDR3 DNA follows: TGTGCCAGCCTTGGTTCCGGGTCTGGGTACAATGAGCAGTTCTTC.

This chain links TRBV30 with TRBJ1-4; TRBD1 matches 7 bases. The CDR3 extends over 14 amino acids. Germline V lookup: CDR1 GTSNPN, CDR2 SVGIG (reference sequence). With 4 bases clipped from V and 4 bases from J, the junction kept 6 bases outside the gene matches. The CDR3 DNA reads TGTGCCTGGAAGAGGGACAGTCTTAATGAAAAACTGTTTTTT. This codes for CAWKRDSLNEKLFF. Using reference TRBV30 and TRBJ1-4 for the parts outside the CDR3, the full variable domain is SQTIHQWPATLVQPVGSPLSLECTVEGTSNPNLYWYRQAAGRGLQLLFYSVGIGQISSEVPQNLSASRPQDRQFILSSKKLLLSDSGFYLCAWKRDSLNEKLFFGSGTQLSVL.

The genes are TRBV28 and TRBJ2-7, with TRBD1 identical over 7 bases. Germline V gene sequence: CDR1 MDHEN, CDR2 SYDVKM. The CDR3 extends over 13 amino acids. V lost 9 bases, J lost 3 bases, and 8 bases stayed unmatched. The CDR3 is CASSHRGYYEQYF. The CDR3 region has the DNA TGTGCCAGTTCACACAGGGGCTACTACGAGCAGTACTTC.

The CDR3 loop is CASSPGTGVYEQYF. CDR3 bases: TGTGCCAGCAGCCCGGGGACAGGGGTCTACGAGCAGTACTTC. The gene calls are TRBV27 and TRBJ2-7; 10 nucleotides line up with TRBD1. Germline lookup yields CDR1 MNHEY and CDR2 SMNVEV (reference sequence). V trimming: 6 bases; J trimming: 3 bases; junction bases outside the gene matches: 5. CDR3 length equals 14 residues.